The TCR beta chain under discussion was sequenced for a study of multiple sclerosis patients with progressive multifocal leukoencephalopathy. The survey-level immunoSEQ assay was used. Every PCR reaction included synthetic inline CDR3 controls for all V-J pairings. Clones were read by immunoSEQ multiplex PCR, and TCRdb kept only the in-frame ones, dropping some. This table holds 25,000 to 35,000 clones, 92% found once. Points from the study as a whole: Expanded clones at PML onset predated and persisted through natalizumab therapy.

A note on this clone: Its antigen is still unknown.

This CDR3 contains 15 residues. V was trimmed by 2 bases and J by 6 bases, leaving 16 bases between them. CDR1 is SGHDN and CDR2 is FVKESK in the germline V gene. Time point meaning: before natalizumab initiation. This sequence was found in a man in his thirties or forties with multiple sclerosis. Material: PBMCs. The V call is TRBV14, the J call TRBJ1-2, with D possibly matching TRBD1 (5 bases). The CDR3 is CASSQFFQGVDGYTF. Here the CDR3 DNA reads TGTGCCAGCAGCCAATTCTTCCAGGGAGTGGATGGCTACACCTTC.